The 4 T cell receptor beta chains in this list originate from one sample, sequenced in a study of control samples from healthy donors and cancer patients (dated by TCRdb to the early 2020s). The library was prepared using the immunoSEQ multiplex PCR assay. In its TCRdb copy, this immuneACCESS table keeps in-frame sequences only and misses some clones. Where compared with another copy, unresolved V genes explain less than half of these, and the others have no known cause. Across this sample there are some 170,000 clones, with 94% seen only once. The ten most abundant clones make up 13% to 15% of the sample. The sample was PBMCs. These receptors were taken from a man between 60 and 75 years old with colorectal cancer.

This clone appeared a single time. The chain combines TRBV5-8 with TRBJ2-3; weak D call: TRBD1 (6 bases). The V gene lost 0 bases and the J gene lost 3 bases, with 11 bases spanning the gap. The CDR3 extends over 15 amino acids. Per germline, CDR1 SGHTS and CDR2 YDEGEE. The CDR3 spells CASSLEGRGTDTQYF. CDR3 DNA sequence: TGTGCCAGCAGCTTGGAGGGAAGGGGGACAGATACGCAGTATTTT. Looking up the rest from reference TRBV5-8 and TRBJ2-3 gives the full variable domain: EAGVTQSPTHLIKTRGQQATLRCSPISGHTSVYWYQQALGLGLQFLLWYDEGEERNRGNFPPRFSGRQFPNYSSELNVNALELEDSALYLCASSLEGRGTDTQYFGPGTRLTVL.

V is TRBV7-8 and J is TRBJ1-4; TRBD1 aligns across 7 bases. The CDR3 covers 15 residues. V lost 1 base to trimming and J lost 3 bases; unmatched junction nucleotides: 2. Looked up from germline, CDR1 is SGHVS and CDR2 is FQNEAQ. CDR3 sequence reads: CASSLGGQANEKLFF. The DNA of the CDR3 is TGTGCCAGCAGCTTAGGAGGACAGGCTAATGAAAAACTGTTTTTT.

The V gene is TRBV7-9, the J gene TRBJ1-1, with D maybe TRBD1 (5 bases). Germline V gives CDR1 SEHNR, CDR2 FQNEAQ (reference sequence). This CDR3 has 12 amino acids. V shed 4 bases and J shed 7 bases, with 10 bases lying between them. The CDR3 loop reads CASSSQGVEAFF. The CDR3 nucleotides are TGTGCCAGCAGCTCGCAGGGAGTTGAAGCTTTCTTT.

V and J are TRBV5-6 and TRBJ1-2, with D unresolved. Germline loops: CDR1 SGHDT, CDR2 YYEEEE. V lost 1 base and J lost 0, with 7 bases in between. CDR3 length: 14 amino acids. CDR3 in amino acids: CASSLTGANYGYTF. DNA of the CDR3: TGTGCCAGCAGCTTGACGGGAGCTAACTATGGCTACACCTTC.